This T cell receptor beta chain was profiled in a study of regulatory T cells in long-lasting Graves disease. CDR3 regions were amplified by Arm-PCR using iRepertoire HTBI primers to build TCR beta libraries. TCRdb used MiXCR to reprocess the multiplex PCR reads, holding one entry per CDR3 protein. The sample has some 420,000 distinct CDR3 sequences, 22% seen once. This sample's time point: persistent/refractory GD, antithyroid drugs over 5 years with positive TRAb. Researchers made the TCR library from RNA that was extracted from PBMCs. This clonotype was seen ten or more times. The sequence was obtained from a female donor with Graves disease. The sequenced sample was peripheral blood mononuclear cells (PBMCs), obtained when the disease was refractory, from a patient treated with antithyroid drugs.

The CDR3 protein is CASSYPGGLNTEAFF. The CDR3 coding sequence is TGTGCCAGCAGTTACCCTGGAGGGTTGAACACTGAAGCTTTCTTT. The chain joins TRBV6-5 to TRBJ1-1; D remains ambiguous. V shed 2 bases and J shed 0 bases, with 10 bases lying between them. The germline V gene has CDR1 MNHEY and CDR2 SVGAGI. There are 15 residues in the CDR3.